This is a list of T cell receptor beta chains from one sample in a study of regulatory T cells in long-lasting Graves disease. TCRdb ran MiXCR on the multiplex PCR reads and lists one entry per CDR3 protein. The data contain a few hundred thousand distinct CDR3 sequences, roughly 21% of them singletons. Sequenced here: peripheral blood mononuclear cells (PBMCs), sampled when the disease was refractory, from a patient treated with antithyroid drugs. Receptors originate from a female donor with Graves disease. The CDR3 runs from the conserved cysteine through the conserved F or W. Fields, in order: J gene, clone size, V gene, D gene, CDR3 protein, CDR3 DNA. A D gene is named only where the DNA matches it firmly. The size field is filled for only some rows; it gives once, few, many or a size class.

j_gene: TRBJ2-4
abundance: many
v_gene: TRBV11-2
d_gene: .
CDR3aa: CASSLDPGENIQYF
CDR3nt: TGTGCCAGCAGCTTAGATCCAGGAGAAAACATTCAGTACTTC

j_gene: TRBJ2-3
abundance: .
v_gene: TRBV12-3/TRBV12-4
d_gene: .
CDR3aa: CASSRDFYTDTQYF
CDR3nt: TGTGCCAGCAGCAGGGACTTCTACACAGATACGCAGTATTTT

j_gene: TRBJ2-5
abundance: .
v_gene: TRBV29-1
d_gene: TRBD1
CDR3aa: CSVVGTGTQETQYF
CDR3nt: TGCAGCGTTGTTGGGACAGGCACTCAAGAGACCCAGTACTTC

j_gene: TRBJ2-2
abundance: few
v_gene: TRBV29-1
d_gene: .
CDR3aa: CSVEREPGELFF
CDR3nt: TGCAGCGTTGAGAGGGAACCCGGGGAGCTGTTTTTT

j_gene: TRBJ1-1
abundance: few
v_gene: TRBV20-1
d_gene: TRBD1
CDR3aa: CSARVSPNPGQGTEAFF
CDR3nt: TGCAGTGCTAGGGTGTCCCCCAACCCGGGACAGGGAACTGAAGCTTTCTTT

j_gene: TRBJ2-7
abundance: many
v_gene: TRBV12-3/TRBV12-4
d_gene: .
CDR3aa: CASSSDSSSYEQYF
CDR3nt: TGTGCCAGCAGTTCGGACAGTTCTTCCTACGAGCAGTACTTC

j_gene: TRBJ2-1
abundance: .
v_gene: TRBV5-1
d_gene: TRBD1
CDR3aa: CASSRGQSHFYNEQFF
CDR3nt: TGCGCCAGCAGCCGGGGACAGTCACATTTTTACAATGAGCAGTTCTTC

j_gene: TRBJ2-5
abundance: many
v_gene: TRBV12-3/TRBV12-4
d_gene: TRBD2
CDR3aa: CASRGAGLAGKETQYF
CDR3nt: TGTGCCAGCAGGGGCGCGGGACTAGCGGGAAAAGAGACCCAGTACTTC

j_gene: TRBJ1-1
abundance: many
v_gene: TRBV24-1
d_gene: .
CDR3aa: CATSDGAGAFF
CDR3nt: TGTGCCACCAGTGATGGGGCGGGCGCTTTCTTT

j_gene: TRBJ2-7
abundance: .
v_gene: TRBV7-2
d_gene: .
CDR3aa: CASSGQVGYEQYF
CDR3nt: TGTGCCAGCAGCGGGCAGGTCGGTTACGAGCAGTACTTC

j_gene: TRBJ1-6
abundance: many
v_gene: TRBV20-1
d_gene: .
CDR3aa: CSARATNSPLHF
CDR3nt: TGCAGTGCTAGAGCAACGAATTCACCCCTCCACTTT

j_gene: TRBJ1-1
abundance: many
v_gene: TRBV27
d_gene: .
CDR3aa: CASKRNDGPEAFF
CDR3nt: TGTGCCAGCAAACGAAACGACGGGCCTGAAGCTTTCTTT

j_gene: TRBJ2-5
abundance: many
v_gene: TRBV3-1
d_gene: .
CDR3aa: CASSPDVLQETQYF
CDR3nt: TGTGCCAGCAGCCCGGACGTACTACAAGAGACCCAGTACTTC

j_gene: TRBJ2-2
abundance: many
v_gene: TRBV7-8
d_gene: .
CDR3aa: CASSLTGSNTGELFF
CDR3nt: TGTGCCAGCAGCTTGACTGGATCGAACACCGGGGAGCTGTTTTTT

j_gene: TRBJ2-2
abundance: few
v_gene: TRBV6-2/TRBV6-3
d_gene: TRBD2
CDR3aa: CASSYAGTSGTGELFF
CDR3nt: TGTGCCAGCAGTTACGCCGGGACTAGCGGAACCGGGGAGCTGTTTTTT

j_gene: TRBJ1-2
abundance: many
v_gene: TRBV7-2
d_gene: .
CDR3aa: CASSLEGNYGYTF
CDR3nt: TGTGCCAGCAGCTTAGAAGGGAACTATGGCTACACCTTC

j_gene: TRBJ2-1
abundance: few
v_gene: TRBV7-9
d_gene: TRBD1
CDR3aa: CASRPGQGRGEQFF
CDR3nt: TGTGCCAGCAGGCCGGGACAGGGCCGTGGTGAGCAGTTCTTC

j_gene: TRBJ2-5
abundance: few
v_gene: TRBV20-1
d_gene: .
CDR3aa: CSARDPQSKTQYF
CDR3nt: TGCAGTGCTAGAGATCCTCAGTCGAAGACCCAGTACTTC

j_gene: TRBJ2-5
abundance: many
v_gene: TRBV28
d_gene: TRBD1
CDR3aa: CASSPRDRMKETQYF
CDR3nt: TGTGCCAGCAGTCCCCGGGACAGAATGAAAGAGACCCAGTACTTC

j_gene: TRBJ2-4
abundance: .
v_gene: TRBV6-1
d_gene: TRBD2
CDR3aa: CASSPGLARNIQYF
CDR3nt: TGTGCCAGCAGTCCCGGACTAGCAAGAAACATTCAGTACTTC

j_gene: TRBJ2-7
abundance: many
v_gene: TRBV7-2
d_gene: .
CDR3aa: CASSLLGRSSYEQYF
CDR3nt: TGTGCCAGCAGCTTACTTGGACGGAGCTCCTACGAGCAGTACTTC

j_gene: TRBJ2-5
abundance: many
v_gene: TRBV28
d_gene: .
CDR3aa: CASSSSTYRYEQYF
CDR3nt: .

j_gene: TRBJ2-2
abundance: many
v_gene: TRBV12-3/TRBV12-4
d_gene: TRBD1
CDR3aa: CADRELDGELFF
CDR3nt: TGTGCCGACAGGGAGTTAGACGGGGAGCTGTTTTTT

j_gene: TRBJ1-1
abundance: .
v_gene: TRBV28
d_gene: TRBD1
CDR3aa: CASTTTGGNTEAFF
CDR3nt: TGTGCCAGCACCACGACAGGGGGTAACACTGAAGCTTTCTTT

j_gene: TRBJ2-7
abundance: few
v_gene: TRBV27
d_gene: TRBD2
CDR3aa: CASSPHPLRTSGRKGEQYF
CDR3nt: TGTGCCAGCTCTCCTCACCCCTTGAGGACTAGCGGGAGGAAGGGCGAGCAGTACTTC

j_gene: TRBJ1-4
abundance: .
v_gene: TRBV3-1
d_gene: .
CDR3aa: CASSQVSRNEKLFF
CDR3nt: TGTGCCAGCAGCCAAGTTAGCAGGAATGAAAAACTGTTTTTT

j_gene: TRBJ1-5
abundance: .
v_gene: TRBV19
d_gene: .
CDR3aa: CASSTGLLLDQPQHF
CDR3nt: TGTGCCAGTAGTACAGGGTTATTGTTGGATCAGCCCCAGCATTTT

j_gene: TRBJ2-7
abundance: .
v_gene: TRBV4-1
d_gene: TRBD1
CDR3aa: CASSQDPDRGSYEQYF
CDR3nt: TGTGCCAGCAGCCAAGATCCGGACAGGGGTTCCTACGAGCAGTACTTC

j_gene: TRBJ2-7
abundance: many
v_gene: TRBV2
d_gene: .
CDR3aa: CASSEAAAGHYEQYF
CDR3nt: TGTGCCAGCAGTGAAGCGGCTGCGGGCCACTACGAGCAGTACTTC

j_gene: TRBJ2-7
abundance: many
v_gene: TRBV7-9
d_gene: .
CDR3aa: CASSLWSSSYEQYF
CDR3nt: TGTGCCAGCAGCTTATGGTCTAGCTCCTACGAGCAGTACTTC

j_gene: TRBJ1-6
abundance: few
v_gene: TRBV5-1
d_gene: .
CDR3aa: CASSVDNLASPLHF
CDR3nt: TGCGCCAGCAGCGTGGACAACCTGGCTTCACCCCTCCACTTT

j_gene: TRBJ2-7
abundance: few
v_gene: TRBV20-1
d_gene: .
CDR3aa: CSALSGQMSPGGVYEQYF
CDR3nt: TGCAGTGCTCTCTCGGGACAGATGTCGCCGGGAGGGGTTTACGAGCAGTACTTC

j_gene: TRBJ1-2
abundance: .
v_gene: TRBV4-1
d_gene: TRBD1
CDR3aa: CASSQVYQGADYGYTF
CDR3nt: TGCGCCAGCAGCCAAGTATACCAGGGGGCTGACTATGGCTACACCTTC

j_gene: TRBJ2-5
abundance: many
v_gene: TRBV28
d_gene: .
CDR3aa: CASGGLGAGQETQYF
CDR3nt: TGTGCCTCAGGGGGGCTGGGGGCCGGCCAAGAGACCCAGTACTTC

j_gene: TRBJ2-7
abundance: .
v_gene: TRBV5-1
d_gene: .
CDR3aa: CASSSTRMREQYF
CDR3nt: TGCGCCAGCAGCTCTACTAGGATGAGGGAGCAGTACTTC

j_gene: TRBJ2-7
abundance: .
v_gene: TRBV5-1
d_gene: .
CDR3aa: CASSLEAGASYEQYF
CDR3nt: TGCGCCAGCAGCTTGGAGGCAGGGGCTTCCTACGAGCAGTACTTC

j_gene: TRBJ2-5
abundance: many
v_gene: TRBV7-3
d_gene: .
CDR3aa: CASSTRGLRVRWETQYF
CDR3nt: TGTGCCAGCAGCACAAGAGGCCTGCGGGTTAGGTGGGAGACCCAGTACTTC

j_gene: TRBJ2-5
abundance: many
v_gene: TRBV2
d_gene: .
CDR3aa: CASQGRETQYF
CDR3nt: TGTGCCAGCCAGGGGAGAGAGACCCAGTACTTC

j_gene: TRBJ2-1
abundance: few
v_gene: TRBV9
d_gene: TRBD1
CDR3aa: CASSARQGSYNEQFF
CDR3nt: TGTGCCAGCAGCGCACGACAGGGTTCCTACAATGAGCAGTTCTTC

j_gene: TRBJ1-5
abundance: many
v_gene: TRBV2
d_gene: .
CDR3aa: CASSGTANQPQHF
CDR3nt: TGTGCCAGCAGCGGGACCGCCAATCAGCCCCAGCATTTT

j_gene: TRBJ1-5
abundance: few
v_gene: TRBV2
d_gene: .
CDR3aa: CASRDDPPGQPQHF
CDR3nt: TGTGCCAGCAGGGACGATCCGCCGGGTCAGCCCCAGCATTTT

j_gene: TRBJ2-7
abundance: few
v_gene: TRBV6-1
d_gene: .
CDR3aa: CAGRAEAGSSYEQYF
CDR3nt: TGTGCCGGCAGGGCTGAGGCAGGAAGCTCCTACGAGCAGTACTTC

j_gene: TRBJ1-1
abundance: .
v_gene: TRBV5-1
d_gene: .
CDR3aa: CASSLGSSRNTEAFF
CDR3nt: TGCGCCAGCAGCTTGGGGAGTAGTCGAAACACTGAAGCTTTCTTT

j_gene: TRBJ2-7
abundance: many
v_gene: TRBV28
d_gene: .
CDR3aa: CASKRGIEPSYEQYF
CDR3nt: TGTGCCAGCAAACGGGGAATAGAACCCTCCTACGAGCAGTACTTC

j_gene: TRBJ2-1
abundance: .
v_gene: TRBV14
d_gene: .
CDR3aa: CASSQDYEAGKPEQFF
CDR3nt: TGTGCCAGCAGCCAAGATTATGAAGCAGGGAAGCCAGAGCAGTTCTTC

j_gene: TRBJ2-1
abundance: once
v_gene: TRBV2
d_gene: .
CDR3aa: CAVRDVDNEQFF
CDR3nt: TGTGCCGTCCGGGACGTCGACAATGAGCAGTTCTTC

j_gene: TRBJ1-5
abundance: many
v_gene: TRBV12-3/TRBV12-4
d_gene: .
CDR3aa: CASSFQGSYQPQHF
CDR3nt: TGTGCCAGCAGTTTTCAGGGGAGTTATCAGCCCCAGCATTTT

j_gene: TRBJ2-1
abundance: few
v_gene: TRBV6-1
d_gene: TRBD2
CDR3aa: CASSPVAGDNEQFF
CDR3nt: TGTGCCAGCAGTCCCGTAGCGGGGGACAATGAGCAGTTCTTC

j_gene: TRBJ2-2
abundance: many
v_gene: TRBV3-1
d_gene: TRBD2
CDR3aa: CASSQGLAGVIGELFF
CDR3nt: TGTGCCAGCAGCCAGGGACTAGCGGGAGTGATCGGGGAGCTGTTTTTT

j_gene: TRBJ2-2
abundance: .
v_gene: TRBV25-1
d_gene: .
CDR3aa: CASSVSHAGELFF
CDR3nt: TGTGCCAGCAGTGTATCCCACGCCGGGGAGCTGTTTTTT

j_gene: TRBJ2-5
abundance: many
v_gene: TRBV2
d_gene: .
CDR3aa: CASSEGLLRETQYF
CDR3nt: TGTGCCAGCAGTGAAGGGCTCCTGCGGGAGACCCAGTACTTC

j_gene: TRBJ2-5
abundance: many
v_gene: TRBV28
d_gene: .
CDR3aa: CASSSHRAGGETQYF
CDR3nt: TGTGCCAGCAGTTCTCATAGGGCCGGAGGGGAGACCCAGTACTTC

j_gene: TRBJ2-7
abundance: .
v_gene: TRBV19
d_gene: .
CDR3aa: CASSNGGTGSYEQYF
CDR3nt: TGTGCCAGTAGTAACGGGGGGACAGGATCCTACGAGCAGTACTTC